This is a list of T cell receptor beta chains from one sample in a study of cytomegalovirus exposure and HLA in healthy donors. Profiling relied on immunoSEQ multiplex PCR, and the TCRdb table lists in-frame clones only, not all of them. The data contain 65,000 to 95,000 clones, about three quarters of them singletons. The sample consisted of PBMCs. The origin of the receptors is a male donor in good health and CMV-seropositive. CDR3s include the opening cysteine and the closing phenylalanine or tryptophan. The D gene is left open where the match is weak. The size entry is marked missing in some rows and otherwise reads once, few, many or a size class.

j_call clone_size v_call d_call cdr3_nt cdr3_aa
TRBJ2-1 - TRBV29-1 TRBD2 TGCAGCGTTGATCTAGCGGGCATCTACAATGAGCAGTTCTTC CSVDLAGIYNEQFF
TRBJ1-1 - TRBV15 - TGTGCCACCAGCGGTAGGACGGGGGTCACTGAAGCTTTCTTT CATSGRTGVTEAFF
TRBJ2-1 - TRBV7-3 - TGTGCCAGCAGCCATGACTACTACAATGAGCAGTTCTTC CASSHDYYNEQFF
TRBJ2-3 - TRBV13 TRBD2 TGTGCCAGCAGCCCCGGACTAGCGTGGGATACGCAGTATTTT CASSPGLAWDTQYF
TRBJ2-6 - TRBV9 TRBD1 TGTGCCAGCAGCTTGAGGACAGGGGCGGGTGTAGGGTCTGGGGCCAACGTCCTGACTTTC CASSLRTGAGVGSGANVLTF
TRBJ2-7 - TRBV15 - TGTGCCACCAGCAGAGGTGAGAACTACGAGCAGTACTTC CATSRGENYEQYF
TRBJ2-2 - TRBV6-4 TRBD1 TGTGCCACGGCACAGGGGCCCGCGAACACCGGGGAGCTGTTTTTT CATAQGPANTGELFF
TRBJ2-2 - TRBV5-1 TRBD2 TGCGCCAGCAGCTTGGCCAGACTAGCGGGCAAAAACACCGGGGAGCTGTTTTTT CASSLARLAGKNTGELFF
TRBJ2-2 - TRBV9 - TGTGCCAGCAGCGCTTGGGGGGCCGGGGAGCTGTTTTTT CASSAWGAGELFF
TRBJ1-2 - TRBV7-6 TRBD1 TGTGCCAGCAGCTCTGATGACAGGGGGAACTATGGCTACACCTTC CASSSDDRGNYGYTF
TRBJ2-1 - TRBV5-4 - TGTGCCAGCAGCTCATTCACTAGCATTCACAATGAGCAGTTCTTC CASSSFTSIHNEQFF
TRBJ1-4 - TRBV28 TRBD1 TGTGCCAGCACGACTCGGACAGGGTGGGGTTACAGCGATGAAAAACTGTTTTTT CASTTRTGWGYSDEKLFF
TRBJ2-5 - TRBV11-1 TRBD1 TGTGCCAGCAGCTTAGGGGGGACAGCAGAAGAGACCCAGTACTTC CASSLGGTAEETQYF
TRBJ2-5 once TRBV28 TRBD1 TGTGCCAGCAGTGGAGGCGGGACAGGGAGGGAAGAGACCCAGTACTTC CASSGGGTGREETQYF
TRBJ2-1 - TRBV10-1 TRBD2 TGCGCCAGCAGTGGCCGGACTAGCGGGATCAATGAGCAGTTCTTC CASSGRTSGINEQFF
TRBJ2-7 - TRBV6-5 - TGTGCCAGCAGTAGGGGAGGTTACGAGCAGTACTTC CASSRGGYEQYF
TRBJ2-7 once TRBV6-1 - TGTGCCAGCAGTGCCCTGACATCCTCCTACGAGCAGTACTTC CASSALTSSYEQYF
TRBJ2-1 many TRBV19 - TGTGCCAGTAGTTTTCGTCAGGGTTTAAAGAGCTCCTACAATGAGCAGTTCTTC CASSFRQGLKSSYNEQFF
TRBJ1-4 - TRBV7-2 - TGTGCCAGCAGCAATACAGGGTTAGGAGAAAAACTGTTTTTT CASSNTGLGEKLFF
TRBJ2-7 few TRBV4-1 TRBD2 TGCGCCAGCAGCCAAGTATTAGCGGGAGGATACGAGCAGTACTTC CASSQVLAGGYEQYF
TRBJ2-4 - TRBV7-7 - TGTGCTAGCAGCTTACCTTTCGGGTCCTCTCTAGTAGCCAAAAACATTCAGTACTTC CASSLPFGSSLVAKNIQYF
TRBJ2-3 - TRBV6-5 - TGTGCCAGCAGTTACATATTCGGGGCAGATACGCAGTATTTT CASSYIFGADTQYF
TRBJ2-3 - TRBV27 - TGTGCCAGCAGTTTAGGGGCTCGCACAGATACGCAGTATTTT CASSLGARTDTQYF
TRBJ2-3 - TRBV19 - TGTGCCAGTAGCCCTGACAGTTCAGATACGCAGTATTTT CASSPDSSDTQYF
TRBJ1-1 few TRBV5-1 - TGCGCCAGCACCGGGACAACGAACACTGAAGCTTTCTTT CASTGTTNTEAFF
TRBJ2-5 - TRBV29-1 TRBD2 TGCAGCGTTAACCTAGCGGGAGGGCGGAAAGGGTCGACCCAGTACTTC CSVNLAGGRKGSTQYF
TRBJ1-1 - TRBV5-1 TRBD1 TGCGCCAGCAGCACTGACAGGGGGCAGGGAGCTTTCTTT CASSTDRGQGAFF
TRBJ2-7 - TRBV15 TRBD1 TGTGCCACCAGCAGAGAACAGGGGGCCGGGTACGAGCAGTACTTC CATSREQGAGYEQYF
TRBJ2-1 - TRBV11-3 TRBD2 TGTGCCAGCAGCTCCGGTTTTAGCGGGAGCTTTAGTGAGCAGTTCTTC CASSSGFSGSFSEQFF
TRBJ2-5 - TRBV6-1 TRBD1 TGTGCCACCATATCCGGGACAGGGTATCCGGAGACCCAGTACTTC CATISGTGYPETQYF
TRBJ1-1 many TRBV6-6 - TGTGCCAGCAGTTATTCAGAGAACACTGAAGCTTTCTTT CASSYSENTEAFF
TRBJ2-3 - TRBV5-6 - TGTGCCAGCAGCTTGGCGAAGACTATGGACACAGATACGCAGTATTTT CASSLAKTMDTDTQYF
TRBJ1-1 few TRBV2 - TGTGCCAGCAGCTTAGAGGGCGATCCGAACACTGAAGCTTTCTTT CASSLEGDPNTEAFF
TRBJ2-6 many TRBV4-3 - TGCGCCAGCAGCCTTAGGCCGGGATCTGGGGCCAACGTCCTGACTTTC CASSLRPGSGANVLTF
TRBJ2-7 - TRBV7-2 - TGTGCCAGCAGCCACCGGGTGGGAGCCTACGAGCAGTACTTC CASSHRVGAYEQYF
TRBJ2-2 - TRBV2 - TGTGCCAGCAGGGAGCCCGGACTGAACACCGGGGAGCTGTTTTTT CASREPGLNTGELFF
TRBJ2-5 - TRBV4-1 - TGCGCCAGCAGCCGTAGTCCCCATAGCGGACAAGAGACCCAGTACTTC CASSRSPHSGQETQYF
TRBJ2-3 - TRBV6-1 TRBD2 TGTGCCAGCAGGCCGGGACTAGTTGGGTCAGATACGCAGTATTTT CASRPGLVGSDTQYF
TRBJ2-3 - TRBV19 TRBD2 TGTGCCAGTAGTCCCCGACTAGCCCGGCCCACAGATACGCAGTATTTT CASSPRLARPTDTQYF
TRBJ2-7 - TRBV7-2 TRBD1 TGTGCCAGCAGTCGGGACAGCCAATCCTTCTACGAGCAGTACTTC CASSRDSQSFYEQYF
TRBJ2-7 - TRBV15 - TGTGCCACCAGCAGAACCCGCTCCTCCTGGGCGATGGTCTCCTACGAGCAGTACTTC CATSRTRSSWAMVSYEQYF
TRBJ2-7 once TRBV7-6 TRBD2 TGTGCCAGCAGCTTCGGGACTAGCGGAACCTACGAGCAGTACTTC CASSFGTSGTYEQYF
TRBJ2-2 few TRBV6-5 - TGTGCCAGCAGTCACAAACCCGGGGAGCTGTTTTTT CASSHKPGELFF
TRBJ1-1 medium-sized TRBV13 - TGTGCCAGCAGCTTAGAAGGACAGCCGAACACTGAAGCTTTCTTT CASSLEGQPNTEAFF
TRBJ2-7 once TRBV28 TRBD1 TGTGCCAGCAGACAACAGGGGGCCTACGAGCAGTACTTC CASRQQGAYEQYF
TRBJ2-5 - TRBV25-1 TRBD1 TGTGCCAGCAGTGAATTTGAGGGGGCGGGTGAGACCCAGTACTTC CASSEFEGAGETQYF
TRBJ2-1 - TRBV2 TRBD2 TGTGCCAGCACCCCGACTAGCGGAGGAAAGAATGAGCAGTTCTTC CASTPTSGGKNEQFF